Listed below are T cell receptor beta chains from one sample, sequenced in a study of T cells in Graves' hyperthyroidism and ophthalmopathy. One entry per CDR3 protein, called by TCRdb with MiXCR from the multiplex PCR reads. The sample lists approximately 300,000 distinct CDR3 sequences, approximately 15% occurring once. Sequenced input: blood. These receptors came from a woman aged 60-75 years with Graves' ophthalmopathy. Both conserved end residues are trimmed from each CDR3. Some rows have no size entry. The others give once, few or many, or a class for an expanded clone.

CDR3aa	abundance	j_gene	v_gene
ASSSGLAGGLETQY	few	TRBJ2-5	TRBV11-2
ASSQVPQGSEKLF	-	TRBJ1-4	TRBV4-1
ASRLAGTYEQY	many	TRBJ2-7	TRBV5-5
ASSLGVRDRQYSGNTIY	many	TRBJ1-3	TRBV12-3/TRBV12-4
ASSYSLVAIERETQY	many	TRBJ2-5	TRBV6-2/TRBV6-3
ASGIGLNYGYT	many	TRBJ1-2	TRBV6-1
ASSLGLRQVVGEQY	many	TRBJ2-7	TRBV28
ASSLRPGGTNEKLF	-	TRBJ1-4	TRBV5-1
ASSEVVRGGEQY	many	TRBJ2-7	TRBV2
ASRQQGVDYGYT	many	TRBJ1-2	TRBV2
ASSLGGPSSYNEQF	few	TRBJ2-1	TRBV9
ASSLALAGALMEQY	many	TRBJ2-7	TRBV7-9
SAREKPSPFSGANVLT	few	TRBJ2-6	TRBV20-1
ASSLNSMGLAGTDTQY	-	TRBJ2-3	TRBV27
ASTRTGAVRETQY	many	TRBJ2-5	TRBV5-6
ASSAVQGESGKT	-	TRBJ1-2	TRBV5-1
ASALSSSYSEQF	-	TRBJ2-1	TRBV12-5
ASSVGGREYNEQF	few	TRBJ2-1	TRBV9
ASSQDPEGTEAF	-	TRBJ1-1	TRBV4-2
SARSRTAQQDTQY	many	TRBJ2-3	TRBV20-1
ASSLRTTGGAGEQY	few	TRBJ2-7	TRBV7-8
ASSIGRSYEQY	many	TRBJ2-7	TRBV12-3/TRBV12-4
ASSNLGQSSYNEQF	-	TRBJ2-1	TRBV27
ASSLGLAGNEQF	many	TRBJ2-1	TRBV7-6
SASGSGTRSYEQY	few	TRBJ2-7	TRBV20-1
ASSQTQGVNSPLH	once	TRBJ1-6	TRBV3-1
ATSDWAPSYT	few	TRBJ1-2	TRBV24-1
ASSLRQALQPQH	many	TRBJ1-5	TRBV6-1
ASTLAGTGNSNQPQH	-	TRBJ1-5	TRBV6-4
ASSTQGGNEQF	many	TRBJ2-1	TRBV7-9
ASSPDRVVGEQY	-	TRBJ2-7	TRBV6-1
ATSDLGYGANTGELF	many	TRBJ2-2	TRBV24-1
RAPLPGGPGNEQF	many	TRBJ2-1	TRBV20-1
ATQGSGEPSNQPQH	-	TRBJ1-5	TRBV10-3
ASSSRQGAKYNEQF	many	TRBJ2-1	TRBV28
ASSGAGGEAF	-	TRBJ1-1	TRBV9
ASTEDLAYEQY	many	TRBJ2-7	TRBV12-3/TRBV12-4
ASSVEGQGVRDEQF	few	TRBJ2-1	TRBV9
ASSYARVPDGYT	few	TRBJ1-2	TRBV6-2/TRBV6-3
ASSQGTSESFTGELF	few	TRBJ2-2	TRBV14
ASSFDGLAGGQETQY	-	TRBJ2-5	TRBV7-2
ASPNNCTDSLAKNIQY	-	TRBJ2-4	TRBV10-3
ASSLGLAGAQVFGETQY	-	TRBJ2-5	TRBV28
ASNAGPTYYNEQF	-	TRBJ2-1	TRBV19